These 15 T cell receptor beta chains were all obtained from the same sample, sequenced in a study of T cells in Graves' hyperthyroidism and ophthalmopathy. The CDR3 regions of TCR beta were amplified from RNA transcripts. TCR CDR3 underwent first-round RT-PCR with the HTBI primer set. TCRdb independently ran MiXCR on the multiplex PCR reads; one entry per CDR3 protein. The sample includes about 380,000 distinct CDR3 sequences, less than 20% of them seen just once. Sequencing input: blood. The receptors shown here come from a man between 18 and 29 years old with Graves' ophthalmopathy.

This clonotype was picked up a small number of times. CDR3 residues: CASGQSSSYEQYF. Written as DNA, the CDR3 is TGTGCCTCCGGACAGTCGAGCTCCTACGAGCAGTACTTC. V gene TRBV10-3 combines with J gene TRBJ2-7; the D gene is possibly TRBD1 (6 bases). Deletions cut 11 bases from V and 0 bases from J, with 14 bases between. The CDR3 is 13 amino acids. CDR1 ENHRY and CDR2 SYGVKD come from the germline V gene.

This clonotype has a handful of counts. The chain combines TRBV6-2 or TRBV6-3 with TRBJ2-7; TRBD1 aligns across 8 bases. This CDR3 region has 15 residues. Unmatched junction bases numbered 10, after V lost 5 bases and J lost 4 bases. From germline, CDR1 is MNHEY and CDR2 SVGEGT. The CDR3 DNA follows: TGTGCCAGCAGTCCCTATCGACAGGGGAGGTACGAGCAGTACTTC. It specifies CASSPYRQGRYEQYF.

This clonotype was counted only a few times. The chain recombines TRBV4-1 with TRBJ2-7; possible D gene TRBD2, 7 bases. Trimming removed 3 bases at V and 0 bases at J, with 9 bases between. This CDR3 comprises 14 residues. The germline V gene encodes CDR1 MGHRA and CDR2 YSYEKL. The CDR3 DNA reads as TGCGCCAGCAGCCAGAGGGGGGGCTCCTACGAGCAGTACTTC. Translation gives CASSQRGGSYEQYF.

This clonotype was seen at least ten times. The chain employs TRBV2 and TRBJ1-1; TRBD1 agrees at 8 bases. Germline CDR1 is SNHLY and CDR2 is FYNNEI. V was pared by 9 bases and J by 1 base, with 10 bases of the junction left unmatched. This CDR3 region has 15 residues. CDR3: CASLEGTGTNTEAFF. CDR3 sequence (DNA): TGTGCCAGTCTCGAGGGGACAGGCACGAACACTGAAGCTTTCTTT.

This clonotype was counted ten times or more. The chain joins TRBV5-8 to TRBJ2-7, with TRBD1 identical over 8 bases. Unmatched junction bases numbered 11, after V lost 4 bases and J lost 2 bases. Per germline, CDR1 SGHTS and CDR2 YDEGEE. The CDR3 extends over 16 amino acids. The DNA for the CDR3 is TGTGCCAGCAGCGGGGGGTCCGGACAGGGCGCCTACGAGCAGTACTTC. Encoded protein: CASSGGSGQGAYEQYF.

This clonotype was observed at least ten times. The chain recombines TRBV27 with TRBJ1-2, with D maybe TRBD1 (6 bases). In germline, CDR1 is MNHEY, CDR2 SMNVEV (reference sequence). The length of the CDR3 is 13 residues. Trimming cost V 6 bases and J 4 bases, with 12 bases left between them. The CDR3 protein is CASSYGQLYGYTF. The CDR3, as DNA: TGTGCCAGCAGCTATGGACAGCTCTATGGCTACACCTTC.

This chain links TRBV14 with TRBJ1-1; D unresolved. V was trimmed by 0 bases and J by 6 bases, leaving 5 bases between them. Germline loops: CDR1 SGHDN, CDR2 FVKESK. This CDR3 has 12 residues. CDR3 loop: CASSQDAAEAFF. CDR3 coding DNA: TGTGCCAGCAGCCAAGATGCGGCTGAAGCTTTCTTT.

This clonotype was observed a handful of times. CDR3 nucleotides: TGTGCCAGCCAACAGGGGAATCAGCCCCAGCATTTT. It specifies CASQQGNQPQHF. The V call is TRBV6-1, the J call TRBJ1-5; 7 nucleotides match TRBD1. The CDR3 loop spans 12 amino acids. Germline CDR1 is MNHNS and CDR2 is SASEGT. V shed 8 bases and J 4 bases; nucleotides not matched to a gene: 2.

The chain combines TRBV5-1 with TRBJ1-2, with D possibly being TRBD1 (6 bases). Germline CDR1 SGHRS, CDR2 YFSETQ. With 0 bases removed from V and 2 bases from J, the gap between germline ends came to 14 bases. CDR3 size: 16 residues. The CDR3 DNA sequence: TGCGCCAGCAGCTTGGGGGGGGAGGACAGAAACTATGGCTACACCTTC. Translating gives CASSLGGEDRNYGYTF.

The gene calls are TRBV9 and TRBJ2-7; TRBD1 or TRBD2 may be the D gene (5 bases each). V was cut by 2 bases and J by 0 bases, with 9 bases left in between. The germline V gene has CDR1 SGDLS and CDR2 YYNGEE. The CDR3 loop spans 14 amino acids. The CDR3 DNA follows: TGTGCCAGCAGCGTTACGGGGACCTCCTACGAGCAGTACTTC. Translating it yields CASSVTGTSYEQYF.

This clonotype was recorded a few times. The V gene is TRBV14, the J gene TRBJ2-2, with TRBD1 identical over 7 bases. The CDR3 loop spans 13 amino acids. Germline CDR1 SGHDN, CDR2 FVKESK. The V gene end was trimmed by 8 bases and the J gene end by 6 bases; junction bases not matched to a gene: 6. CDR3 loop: CASQLDRAGELFF. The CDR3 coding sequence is TGTGCCAGCCAACTCGACAGGGCCGGGGAGCTGTTTTTT. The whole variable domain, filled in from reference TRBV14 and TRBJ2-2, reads EAGVTQFPSHSVIEKGQTVTLRCDPISGHDNLYWYRRVMGKEIKFLLHFVKESKQDESGMPNNRFLAERTGGTYSTLKVQPAELEDSGVYFCASQLDRAGELFFGEGSRLTVL.

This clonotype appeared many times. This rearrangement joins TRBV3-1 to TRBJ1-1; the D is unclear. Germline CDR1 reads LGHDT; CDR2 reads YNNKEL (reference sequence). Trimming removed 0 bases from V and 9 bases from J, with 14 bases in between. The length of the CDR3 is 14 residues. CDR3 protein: CASSQDQSATQAFF. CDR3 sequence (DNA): TGTGCCAGCAGCCAAGATCAATCGGCGACCCAAGCTTTCTTT.

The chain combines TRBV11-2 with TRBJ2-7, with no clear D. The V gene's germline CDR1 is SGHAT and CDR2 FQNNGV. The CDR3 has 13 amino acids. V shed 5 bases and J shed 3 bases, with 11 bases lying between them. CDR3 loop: CASSPLVGYEQYF. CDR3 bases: TGTGCCAGCAGCCCCTTAGTCGGCTACGAGCAGTACTTC.

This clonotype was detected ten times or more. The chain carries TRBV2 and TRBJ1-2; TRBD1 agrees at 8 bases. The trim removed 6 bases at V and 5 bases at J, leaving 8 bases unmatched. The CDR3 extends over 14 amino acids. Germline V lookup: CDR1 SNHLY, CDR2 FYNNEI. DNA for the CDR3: TGTGCCAGCAGCTACGGACAGGGCCCTTATGGCTACACCTTC. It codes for CASSYGQGPYGYTF. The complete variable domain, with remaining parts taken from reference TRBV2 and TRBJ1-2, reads EPEVTQTPSHQVTQMGQEVILRCVPISNHLYFYWYRQILGQKVEFLVSFYNNEISEKSEIFDDQFSVERPDGSNFTLKIRSTKLEDSAMYFCASSYGQGPYGYTFGSGTRLTVV.

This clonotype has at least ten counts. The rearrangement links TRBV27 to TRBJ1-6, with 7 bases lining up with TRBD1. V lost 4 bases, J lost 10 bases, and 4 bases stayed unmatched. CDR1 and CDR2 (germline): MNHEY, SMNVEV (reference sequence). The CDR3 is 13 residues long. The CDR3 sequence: CASSSDRESPLHF. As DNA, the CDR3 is TGTGCCAGCAGTTCCGACAGGGAGTCACCCCTCCACTTT.